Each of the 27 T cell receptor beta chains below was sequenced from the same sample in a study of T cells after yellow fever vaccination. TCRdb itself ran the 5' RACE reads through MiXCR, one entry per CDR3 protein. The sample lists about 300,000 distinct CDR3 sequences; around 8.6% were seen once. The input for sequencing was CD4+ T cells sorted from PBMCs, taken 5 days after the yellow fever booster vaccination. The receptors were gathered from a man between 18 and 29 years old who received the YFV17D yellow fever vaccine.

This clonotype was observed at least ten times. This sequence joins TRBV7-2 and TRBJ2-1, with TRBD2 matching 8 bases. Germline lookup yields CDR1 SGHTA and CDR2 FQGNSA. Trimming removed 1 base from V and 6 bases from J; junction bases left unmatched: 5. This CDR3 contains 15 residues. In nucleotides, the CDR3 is TGTGCCAGCAGCTTAGGCGGGGGGATTACCAATGAGCAGTTCTTC. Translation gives CASSLGGGITNEQFF.

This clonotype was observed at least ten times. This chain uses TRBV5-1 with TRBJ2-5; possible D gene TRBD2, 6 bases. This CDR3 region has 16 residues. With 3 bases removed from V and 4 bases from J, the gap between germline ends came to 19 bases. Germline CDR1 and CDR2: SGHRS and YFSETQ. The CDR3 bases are TGCGCCAGCAGCTACCGGACCGGGGGTTTCCGAGAGACCCAGTACTTC. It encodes CASSYRTGGFRETQYF.

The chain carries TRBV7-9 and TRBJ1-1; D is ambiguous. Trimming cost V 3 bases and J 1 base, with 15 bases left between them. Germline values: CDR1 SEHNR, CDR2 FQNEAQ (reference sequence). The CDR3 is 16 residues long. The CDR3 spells CASSFVGVGANTEAFF. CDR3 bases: TGTGCCAGCAGCTTTGTTGGTGTCGGCGCGAACACTGAAGCTTTCTTT.

CDR3 coding DNA: TGTGCCTGGAGTGTAGGTGTTTACAATGAGCAGTTCTTC. Translated, it gives CAWSVGVYNEQFF. The V and J genes are TRBV30 and TRBJ2-1; D gene uncertain. The V end was cut by 0 bases, the J end by 4 bases, with 7 bases between. This CDR3 region has 13 residues. In germline, CDR1 is GTSNPN, CDR2 SVGIG (reference sequence).

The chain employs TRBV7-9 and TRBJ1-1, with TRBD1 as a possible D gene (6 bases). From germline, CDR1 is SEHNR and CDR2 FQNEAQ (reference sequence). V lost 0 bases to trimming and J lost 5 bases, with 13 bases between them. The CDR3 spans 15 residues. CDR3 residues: CASSLAGGSTTEAFF. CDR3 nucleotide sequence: TGTGCCAGCAGCTTAGCCGGGGGCAGTACGACTGAAGCTTTCTTT.

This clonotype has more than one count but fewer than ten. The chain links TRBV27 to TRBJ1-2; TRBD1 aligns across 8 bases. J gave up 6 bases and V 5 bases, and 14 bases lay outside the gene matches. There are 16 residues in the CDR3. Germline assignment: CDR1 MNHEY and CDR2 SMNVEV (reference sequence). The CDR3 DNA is TGTGCCAGCAGTCCTCGGTCAGGGGGCGTAGTAAATGGCTACACCTTC. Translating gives CASSPRSGGVVNGYTF.

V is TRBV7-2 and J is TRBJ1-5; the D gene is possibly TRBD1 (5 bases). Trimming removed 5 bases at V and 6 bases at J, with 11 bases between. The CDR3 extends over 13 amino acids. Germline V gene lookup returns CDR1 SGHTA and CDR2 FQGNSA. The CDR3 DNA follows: TGTGCCAGCAGCATGCAGGGATCTCAGCCCCAGCATTTT. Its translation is CASSMQGSQPQHF. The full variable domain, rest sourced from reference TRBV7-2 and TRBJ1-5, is GAGVSQSPSNKVTEKGKDVELRCDPISGHTALYWYRQSLGQGLEFLIYFQGNSAPDKSGLPSDRFSAERTGGSVSTLTIQRTQQEDSAVYLCASSMQGSQPQHFGDGTRLSIL.

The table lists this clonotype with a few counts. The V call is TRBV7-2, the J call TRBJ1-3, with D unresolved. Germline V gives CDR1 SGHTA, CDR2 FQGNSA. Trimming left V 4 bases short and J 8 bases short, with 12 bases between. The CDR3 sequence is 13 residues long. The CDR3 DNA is TGTGCCAGCAGCTGGAGGGTGTTGGACACCATATATTTT. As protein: CASSWRVLDTIYF.

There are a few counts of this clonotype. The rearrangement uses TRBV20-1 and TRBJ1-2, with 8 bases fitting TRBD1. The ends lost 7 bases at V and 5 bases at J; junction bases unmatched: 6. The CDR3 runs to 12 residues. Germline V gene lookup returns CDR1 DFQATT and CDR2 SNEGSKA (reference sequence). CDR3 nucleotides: TGCAGTGGCGAGACAGGGGTATATGGCTACACCTTC. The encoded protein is CSGETGVYGYTF.

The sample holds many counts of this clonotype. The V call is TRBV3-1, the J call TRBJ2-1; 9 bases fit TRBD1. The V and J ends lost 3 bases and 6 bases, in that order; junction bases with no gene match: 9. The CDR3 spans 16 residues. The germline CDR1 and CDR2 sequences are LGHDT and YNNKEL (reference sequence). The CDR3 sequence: CASSQARDRVANEQFF. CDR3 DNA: TGTGCCAGCAGCCAGGCCCGGGACAGGGTGGCCAATGAGCAGTTCTTC.

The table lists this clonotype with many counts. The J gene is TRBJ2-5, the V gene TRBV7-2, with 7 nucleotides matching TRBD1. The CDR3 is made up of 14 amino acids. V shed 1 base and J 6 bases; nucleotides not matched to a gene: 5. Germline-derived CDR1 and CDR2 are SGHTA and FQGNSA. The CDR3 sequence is CASSLGQGLKTQYF. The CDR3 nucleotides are TGTGCCAGCAGCTTAGGACAGGGTCTTAAGACCCAGTACTTC.

This CDR3 reads CASSPGQGAEGANVLTF. The CDR3 DNA is TGTGCCAGCAGTCCGGGACAGGGGGCGGAAGGGGCCAACGTCCTGACTTTC. This rearrangement joins TRBV6-2 or TRBV6-3 to TRBJ2-6; 12 bases agree with TRBD1. V gave up 5 bases and J gave up 4 bases; unmatched junction bases: 6. The CDR3 totals 17 residues. Germline V CDR1 and CDR2: MNHEY, SVGEGT.

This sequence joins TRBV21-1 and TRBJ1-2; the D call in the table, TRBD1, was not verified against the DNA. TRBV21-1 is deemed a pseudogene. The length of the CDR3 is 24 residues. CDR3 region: CASSKGGHIQKEATHIHRNYGYTF. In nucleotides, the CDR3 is TGTGCCAGCAGCAAAGGGGGGCATATACAGAAAGAAGCAACCCATATACACCGTAACTATGGCTACACCTTC.

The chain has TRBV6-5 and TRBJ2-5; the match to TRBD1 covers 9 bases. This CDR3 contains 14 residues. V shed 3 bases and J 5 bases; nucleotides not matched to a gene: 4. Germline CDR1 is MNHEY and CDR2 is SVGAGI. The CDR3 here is CASSYQGQGETQYF. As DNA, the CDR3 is TGTGCCAGCAGTTATCAGGGACAGGGTGAGACCCAGTACTTC.

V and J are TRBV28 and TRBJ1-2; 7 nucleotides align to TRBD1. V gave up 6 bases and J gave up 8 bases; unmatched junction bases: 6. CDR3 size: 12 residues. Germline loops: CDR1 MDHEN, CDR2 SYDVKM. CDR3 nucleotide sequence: TGTGCCAGCAGACGCTACAGGGGCGGCTACACCTTC. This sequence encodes CASRRYRGGYTF.

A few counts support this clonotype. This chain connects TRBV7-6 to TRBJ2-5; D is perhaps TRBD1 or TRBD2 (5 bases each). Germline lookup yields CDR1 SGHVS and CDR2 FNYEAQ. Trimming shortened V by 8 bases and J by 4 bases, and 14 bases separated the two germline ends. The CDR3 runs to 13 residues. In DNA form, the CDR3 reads TGTGCCAGCGGACCGACTGGGGGAGAGACCCAGTACTTC. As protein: CASGPTGGETQYF.

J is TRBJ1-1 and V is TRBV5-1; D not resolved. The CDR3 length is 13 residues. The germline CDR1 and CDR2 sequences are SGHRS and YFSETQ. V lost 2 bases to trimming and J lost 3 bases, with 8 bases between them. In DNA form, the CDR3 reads TGCGCCAGCAGCTTCGGCGAGGACACTGAAGCTTTCTTT. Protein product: CASSFGEDTEAFF.

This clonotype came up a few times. CDR3 in amino acids: CATSLQGAGELFF. CDR3 bases: TGTGCCACCAGCCTACAGGGGGCCGGGGAGCTGTTTTTT. V usage is TRBV15 and J usage is TRBJ2-2, with TRBD1 matching over 8 bases. Unmatched junction bases numbered 2, after V lost 5 bases and J lost 6 bases. There are 13 residues in the CDR3. The V gene's germline CDR1 is LNHNV and CDR2 YYDKDF (reference sequence).

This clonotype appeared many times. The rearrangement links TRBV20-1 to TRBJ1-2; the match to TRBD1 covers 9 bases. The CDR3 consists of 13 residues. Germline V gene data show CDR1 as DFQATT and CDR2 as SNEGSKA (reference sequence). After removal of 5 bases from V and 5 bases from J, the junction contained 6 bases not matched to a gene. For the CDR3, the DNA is TGCAGTGCTTGGACAGGGGACAATTATGGCTACACCTTC. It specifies CSAWTGDNYGYTF.

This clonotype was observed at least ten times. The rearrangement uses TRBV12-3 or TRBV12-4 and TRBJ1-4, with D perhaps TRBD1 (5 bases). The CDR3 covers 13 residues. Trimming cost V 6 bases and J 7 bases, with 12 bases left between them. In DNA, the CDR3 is TGTGCCAGCAGCCCCGGGGGGAGTGAAAAACTGTTTTTT. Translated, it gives CASSPGGSEKLFF.

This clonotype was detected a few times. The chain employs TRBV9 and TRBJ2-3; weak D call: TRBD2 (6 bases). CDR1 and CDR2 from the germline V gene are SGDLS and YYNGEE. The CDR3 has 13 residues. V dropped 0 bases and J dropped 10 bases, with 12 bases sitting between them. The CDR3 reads CASSVETGTAQYF. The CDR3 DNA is TGTGCCAGCAGCGTAGAAACGGGGACTGCGCAGTATTTT. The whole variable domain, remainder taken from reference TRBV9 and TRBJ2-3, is DSGVTQTPKHLITATGQRVTLRCSPRSGDLSVYWYQQSLDQGLQFLIQYYNGEERAKGNILERFSAQQFPDLHSELNLSSLELGDSALYFCASSVETGTAQYFGPGTRLTVL.

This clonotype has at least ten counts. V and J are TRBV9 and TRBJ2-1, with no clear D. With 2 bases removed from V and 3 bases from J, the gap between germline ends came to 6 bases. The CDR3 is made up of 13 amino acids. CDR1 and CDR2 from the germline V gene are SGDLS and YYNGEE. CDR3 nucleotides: TGTGCCAGCAGCGTCGGAGACTACAATGAGCAGTTCTTC. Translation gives CASSVGDYNEQFF.

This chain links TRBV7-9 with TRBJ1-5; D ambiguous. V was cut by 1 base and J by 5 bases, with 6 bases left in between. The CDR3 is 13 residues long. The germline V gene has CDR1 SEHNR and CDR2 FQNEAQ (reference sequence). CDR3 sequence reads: CASSLGRYQPQHF. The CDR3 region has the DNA TGTGCCAGCAGCTTAGGCAGATATCAGCCCCAGCATTTT.

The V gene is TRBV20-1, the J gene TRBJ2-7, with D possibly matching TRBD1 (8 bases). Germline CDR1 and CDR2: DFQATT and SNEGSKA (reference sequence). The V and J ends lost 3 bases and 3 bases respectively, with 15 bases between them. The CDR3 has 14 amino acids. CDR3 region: CSASKQGGIYEQYF. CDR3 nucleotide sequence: TGCAGTGCTAGTAAACAGGGGGGGATCTACGAGCAGTACTTC.

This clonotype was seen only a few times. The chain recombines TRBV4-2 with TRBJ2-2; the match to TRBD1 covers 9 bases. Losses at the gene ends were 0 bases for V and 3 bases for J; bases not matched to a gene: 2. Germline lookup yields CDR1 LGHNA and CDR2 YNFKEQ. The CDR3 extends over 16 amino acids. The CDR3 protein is CASSQDRDRDTGELFF. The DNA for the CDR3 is TGTGCCAGCAGCCAAGACCGGGACAGGGACACCGGGGAGCTGTTTTTT.

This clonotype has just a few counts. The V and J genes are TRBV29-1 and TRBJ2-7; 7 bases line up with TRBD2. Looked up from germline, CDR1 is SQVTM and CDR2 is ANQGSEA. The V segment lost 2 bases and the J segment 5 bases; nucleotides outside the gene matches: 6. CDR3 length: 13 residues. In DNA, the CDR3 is TGCAGCGTTGAACCGGGGGGAGGGCACGAGCAGTACTTC. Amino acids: CSVEPGGGHEQYF.

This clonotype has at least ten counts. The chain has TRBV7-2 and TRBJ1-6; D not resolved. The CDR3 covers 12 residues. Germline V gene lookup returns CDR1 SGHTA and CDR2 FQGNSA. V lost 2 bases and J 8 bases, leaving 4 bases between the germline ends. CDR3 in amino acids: CASSLSYSPLHF. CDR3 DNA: TGTGCCAGCAGCTTATCATATTCACCCCTCCACTTT.